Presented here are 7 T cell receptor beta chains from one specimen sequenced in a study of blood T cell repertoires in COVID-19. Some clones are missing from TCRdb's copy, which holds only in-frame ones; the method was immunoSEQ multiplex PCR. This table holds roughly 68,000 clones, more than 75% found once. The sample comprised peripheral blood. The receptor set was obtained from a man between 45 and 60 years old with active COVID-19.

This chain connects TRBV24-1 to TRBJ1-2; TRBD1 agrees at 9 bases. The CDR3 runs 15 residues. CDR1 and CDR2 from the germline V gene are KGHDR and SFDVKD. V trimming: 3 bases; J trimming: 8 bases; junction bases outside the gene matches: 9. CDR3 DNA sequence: TGTGCCACCAGTGATACCGGACAGGGGACGAACGGCTACACCTTC. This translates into CATSDTGQGTNGYTF.

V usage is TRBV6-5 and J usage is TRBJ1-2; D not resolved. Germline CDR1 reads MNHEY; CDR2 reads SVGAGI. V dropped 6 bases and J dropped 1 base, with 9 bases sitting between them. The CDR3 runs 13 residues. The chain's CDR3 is CASRRRNNYGYTF. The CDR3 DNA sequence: TGTGCCAGCAGGCGGAGAAATAACTATGGCTACACCTTC.

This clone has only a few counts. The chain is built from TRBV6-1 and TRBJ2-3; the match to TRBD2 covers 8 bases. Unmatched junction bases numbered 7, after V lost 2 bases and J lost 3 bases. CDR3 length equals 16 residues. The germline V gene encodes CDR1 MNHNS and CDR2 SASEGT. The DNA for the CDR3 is TGTGCCAGCAGTGAAATGGAGACGGGGGGGACAGATACGCAGTATTTT. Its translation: CASSEMETGGTDTQYF.

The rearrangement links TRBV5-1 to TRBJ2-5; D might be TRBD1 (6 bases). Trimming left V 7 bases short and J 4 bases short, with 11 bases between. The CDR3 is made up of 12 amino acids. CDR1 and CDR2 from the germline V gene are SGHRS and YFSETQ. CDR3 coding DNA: TGCGCCAGCGGGGACACCCTAGAGACCCAGTACTTC. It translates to CASGDTLETQYF. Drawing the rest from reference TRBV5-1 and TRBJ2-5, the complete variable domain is KAGVTQTPRYLIKTRGQQVTLSCSPISGHRSVSWYQQTPGQGLQFLFEYFSETQRNKGNFPGRFSGRQFSNSRSEMNVSTLELGDSALYLCASGDTLETQYFGPGTRLLVL.

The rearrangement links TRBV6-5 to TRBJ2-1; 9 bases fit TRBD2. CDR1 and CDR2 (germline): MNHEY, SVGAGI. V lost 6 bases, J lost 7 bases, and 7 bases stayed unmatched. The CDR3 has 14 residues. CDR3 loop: CASSPGTSKNEQFF. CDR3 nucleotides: TGTGCCAGCAGCCCCGGGACTAGCAAAAATGAGCAGTTCTTC.

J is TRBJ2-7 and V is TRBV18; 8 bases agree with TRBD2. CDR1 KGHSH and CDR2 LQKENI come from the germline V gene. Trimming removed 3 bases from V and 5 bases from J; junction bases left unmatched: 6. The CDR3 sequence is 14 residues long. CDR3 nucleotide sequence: TGTGCCAGCTCACCCGACGGGGGGGTTCACGAGCAGTACTTC. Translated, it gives CASSPDGGVHEQYF.

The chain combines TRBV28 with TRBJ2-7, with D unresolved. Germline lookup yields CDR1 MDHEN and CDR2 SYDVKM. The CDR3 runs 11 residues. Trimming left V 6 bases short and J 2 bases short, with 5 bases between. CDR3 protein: CASRSAYEQYF. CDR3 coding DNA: TGTGCCAGCAGGTCAGCCTACGAGCAGTACTTC.